A single sample gave rise to the 18 T cell receptor beta chains below, sequenced in a study of beta chain features in type 1 diabetes. Every bit of the isolated RNA underwent reverse transcription, so sequencing read expressed TCRB transcripts. Only in-frame clones appear in the TCRdb table, and some are missing; sequencing was by immunoSEQ multiplex PCR. The sample records hundreds of thousands of clones, around 28% being singletons. Material: naive CD4+ T cells from blood. The receptor source for this set is a man younger than 30 in good health.

This clone was observed a few times. CDR3 protein: CSVGTSYEQYF. In DNA, the CDR3 is TGCAGTGTAGGCACCTCCTACGAGCAGTACTTC. The rearrangement links TRBV20-1 to TRBJ2-7; D gene uncertain. The germline V gene has CDR1 DFQATT and CDR2 SNEGSKA (reference sequence). This CDR3 has 11 residues. V was cut by 7 bases and J by 0 bases, with 7 bases left in between.

The chain links TRBV25-1 to TRBJ1-1; no firm D call. V lost 2 bases and J 1 base, leaving 8 bases between the germline ends. Germline loops: CDR1 MGHDK, CDR2 SYGVNS. The length of the CDR3 is 14 residues. CDR3 residues: CASSESLRNTEAFF. The CDR3 DNA is TGTGCCAGCAGTGAAAGTCTCAGGAACACTGAAGCTTTCTTT.

This chain uses TRBV7-9 with TRBJ2-7; D is undetermined. V was clipped by 0 bases and J by 0 bases, with 6 bases between them. CDR1 and CDR2 from the germline V gene are SEHNR and FQNEAQ (reference sequence). The CDR3 is made up of 14 amino acids. This chain's CDR3 is CASSLARLSYEQYF. The CDR3 DNA reads as TGTGCCAGCAGCTTAGCCAGACTCTCCTACGAGCAGTACTTC.

The chain joins TRBV18 to TRBJ2-5, with 11 bases lining up with TRBD2. CDR1 and CDR2 from the germline V gene are KGHSH and LQKENI. This CDR3 region has 13 residues. J lost 11 bases, V lost 2 bases, and 4 bases had no gene match. CDR3 sequence (DNA): TGTGCCAGCTCACCAGGACTAGCGGGCCATCAGTACTTC. Protein product: CASSPGLAGHQYF.

This clone was observed a handful of times. The chain combines TRBV6-5 with TRBJ2-7; TRBD1 agrees at 7 bases. CDR3 length: 13 residues. Per germline, CDR1 MNHEY and CDR2 SVGAGI. The trim removed 6 bases at V and 2 bases at J, leaving 4 bases unmatched. The CDR3 DNA is TGTGCCAGCAGCCGGGACAGTCCCTACGAGCAGTACTTC. Translation gives CASSRDSPYEQYF.

This clone was counted only a few times. CDR3 nucleotide sequence: TGTGCCAGCAGCTCCTCGTTCCAAGATACGCAGTATTTT. The encoded protein is CASSSSFQDTQYF. V gene TRBV7-9 combines with J gene TRBJ2-3, with unresolved D. Trimming pared 4 bases from V and 5 bases from J, leaving 10 bases between. Germline-derived CDR1 and CDR2 are SEHNR and FQNEAQ (reference sequence). The CDR3 is 13 residues long.

This clone was observed a few times. The rearrangement links TRBV2 to TRBJ2-7; D is unclear. There are 11 residues in the CDR3. V was cut by 8 bases and J by 0 bases, with 5 bases left in between. Germline CDR1 reads SNHLY; CDR2 reads FYNNEI. The CDR3 nucleotides read TGTGCCAGCCTTAGCTCCTACGAGCAGTACTTC. This translates into CASLSSYEQYF.

CDR3 protein: CAISESTRRYTQYF. For the CDR3, the DNA is TGTGCCATCAGTGAGTCGACTCGTAGGTATACGCAGTATTTT. The J gene is TRBJ2-3, the V gene TRBV10-3; unclear D gene. Germline loops: CDR1 ENHRY, CDR2 SYGVKD. The CDR3 is 14 amino acids. V shed 0 bases and J shed 7 bases, with 11 bases lying between them.

V is TRBV30 and J is TRBJ2-3; D remains ambiguous. V lost 2 bases to trimming and J lost 6 bases, with 12 bases between them. This CDR3 is 13 amino acids long. The V gene's germline CDR1 is GTSNPN and CDR2 SVGIG (reference sequence). This chain's CDR3 is CAWSLSPVDTQYF. CDR3 coding DNA: TGTGCCTGGAGTCTCTCCCCGGTGGATACGCAGTATTTT. Variable domain in full (rest from reference TRBV30 and TRBJ2-3): SQTIHQWPATLVQPVGSPLSLECTVEGTSNPNLYWYRQAAGRGLQLLFYSVGIGQISSEVPQNLSASRPQDRQFILSSKKLLLSDSGFYLCAWSLSPVDTQYFGPGTRLTVL.

The chain employs TRBV15 and TRBJ2-4; D might be TRBD1 or TRBD2, each matching 7 bases. The V gene's germline CDR1 is LNHNV and CDR2 YYDKDF (reference sequence). V dropped 5 bases and J dropped 1 base, with 18 bases sitting between them. The CDR3 runs to 17 residues. Here the CDR3 reads CATSWGGGSEAKNIQYF. The CDR3 DNA reads as TGTGCCACCAGCTGGGGAGGGGGCAGCGAGGCCAAAAACATTCAGTACTTC.

The chain couples TRBV7-9 to TRBJ1-4, with a possible D match to TRBD1 (6 bases). V was cut by 6 bases and J by 8 bases, with 19 bases left in between. The CDR3 spans 15 residues. Per germline, CDR1 SEHNR and CDR2 FQNEAQ (reference sequence). CDR3 amino acids: CASRLSTGREEKLFF. Here the CDR3 DNA reads TGTGCCAGCAGGCTAAGCACAGGGCGAGAGGAAAAACTGTTTTTT.

The chain is built from TRBV28 and TRBJ2-3; weak D call: TRBD2 (7 bases). The CDR3 consists of 18 residues. Between the trimmed V and J ends, which lost 7 bases and 0 bases, there was a span of 23 bases. Per germline, CDR1 MDHEN and CDR2 SYDVKM. Here the CDR3 DNA reads TGTGCCAGCACCCTACTACGGGGTGGGGGGGCTAGCACAGATACGCAGTATTTT. This encodes CASTLLRGGGASTDTQYF.

This clone was seen only a few times. This chain joins TRBV7-2 and TRBJ2-7; D unresolved. V was shortened by 1 base and J by 3 bases, with 13 bases between the two germline ends. Per the germline V gene, CDR1 is SGHTA and CDR2 is FQGNSA. This CDR3 region has 15 residues. This CDR3 is CASSLGGYGDYEQYF. Written as DNA, the CDR3 is TGTGCCAGCAGCTTAGGAGGTTATGGGGACTACGAGCAGTACTTC.

There are a few counts of this clone. The V and J genes are TRBV27 and TRBJ1-2, with TRBD1 identical over 11 bases. This CDR3 has 15 amino acids. Germline lookup yields CDR1 MNHEY and CDR2 SMNVEV (reference sequence). Germline trimming cut 5 bases from V and 4 bases from J; bases unmatched to any gene: 6. The CDR3 is CASSRTGGAGYGYTF. Written as DNA, the CDR3 is TGTGCCAGCAGTAGGACAGGGGGCGCGGGCTATGGCTACACCTTC.

The chain couples TRBV6-5 to TRBJ2-7, with 8 bases that match TRBD1. V dropped 4 bases and J dropped 2; count of bases not matched to a gene: 7. This CDR3 is built from 15 residues. The V gene's germline CDR1 is MNHEY and CDR2 SVGAGI. The CDR3 coding sequence is TGTGCCAGCAGTTTCGGGACAGGCTTCCCCTACGAGCAGTACTTC. Protein sequence: CASSFGTGFPYEQYF.

The gene calls are TRBV5-6 and TRBJ2-1; D uncertain. The V gene's germline CDR1 is SGHDT and CDR2 YYEEEE. CDR3 length equals 14 residues. With 5 bases removed from V and 5 bases from J, the gap between germline ends came to 14 bases. The chain's CDR3 is CASRSTTLNNEQFF. In DNA form, the CDR3 reads TGTGCCAGCAGATCGACCACGCTCAACAATGAGCAGTTCTTC.

The rearrangement links TRBV9 to TRBJ2-4; 8 nucleotides line up with TRBD2. J gave up 8 bases and V 4 bases, and 14 bases lay outside the gene matches. Germline CDR1 reads SGDLS; CDR2 reads YYNGEE. The CDR3 totals 16 residues. The DNA for the CDR3 is TGTGCCAGCAGCTCACAACCAATAGCGGGAATGGACATTCAGTACTTC. Translation: CASSSQPIAGMDIQYF. Looking up the rest from reference TRBV9 and TRBJ2-4 gives the full variable domain: DSGVTQTPKHLITATGQRVTLRCSPRSGDLSVYWYQQSLDQGLQFLIQYYNGEERAKGNILERFSAQQFPDLHSELNLSSLELGDSALYFCASSSQPIAGMDIQYFGAGTRLSVL.

The J gene is TRBJ1-1, the V gene TRBV5-4; 7 positions match TRBD1. The J segment lost 1 base and the V segment lost 4 bases, leaving 4 bases of the junction unmatched. The CDR3 is 14 residues long. CDR1 and CDR2 (germline): SGHNT, YYREEE (reference sequence). CDR3 amino acids: CASSPRTGNTEAFF. The CDR3 region has the DNA TGTGCCAGCAGCCCCCGGACAGGGAACACTGAAGCTTTCTTT.